This TCR beta chain was sequenced in a study of blood T cells in healthy people across ages. This clonotype was observed at least ten times. The antigen is not known. Points from the study as a whole: The percentage of naive T cells correlated strongly with TCR beta diversity.

Russia was home to the donors, healthy Caucasian individuals aged about 6 to 100. Total RNA extraction produced at least 6 micrograms (per sample) for the study. With 0 bases removed from V and 3 bases from J, the gap between germline ends came to 15 bases. Germline loops: CDR1 SGHKS, CDR2 YYEKEE (reference sequence). The CDR3 runs to 16 residues. Next came a second PCR, run for roughly 7 to 12 cycles, which used a sample-barcoded 5' primer along with a J-beta primer mix. TCRdb independently ran MiXCR on the 5' RACE reads; one entry per CDR3 protein. The sample carries a few hundred thousand distinct CDR3 sequences, 25% to 30% recorded once.

Sequencing was carried out using blood. The TCR was taken from a woman in her seventies in good health. The chain uses TRBV5-5 and TRBJ2-5; maybe TRBD2 (6 bases). This chain's CDR3 is CASSLGRLGGKETQYF. The CDR3 coding sequence is TGTGCCAGCAGCTTGGGGAGACTAGGCGGAAAAGAGACCCAGTACTTC.